The 21 T cell receptor beta chains presented below share a single source sample, sequenced in a study of response to subunit inactivated influenza vaccine. TCRdb redid the calling of the RT-PCR reads with MiXCR, one entry per CDR3 protein. The table records about 480,000 distinct CDR3 sequences, roughly 9.8% of them present only once. Specimen: PBMCs from blood, collected roughly 45 days after vaccination. Receptors were obtained from a man aged 45-65 years who received an inactivated influenza vaccine.

This clonotype was detected a few times. V and J are TRBV5-1 and TRBJ2-2; D may be TRBD1 (6 bases). Trimming took 4 bases from V and 1 from J, leaving 17 bases between them. Germline V lookup: CDR1 SGHRS, CDR2 YFSETQ. This CDR3 spans 17 amino acids. The CDR3 DNA follows: TGCGCCAGCAGCCCACTCCCTTACAGGGTGAACACCGGGGAGCTGTTTTTT. Translated, it gives CASSPLPYRVNTGELFF.

There are a few counts of this clonotype. V gene TRBV12-3 or TRBV12-4 combines with J gene TRBJ2-7; D perhaps matches TRBD2 (6 bases). The CDR3 has 13 residues. V was cut by 1 base and J by 3 bases, with 7 bases left in between. In DNA, the CDR3 is TGTGCCAGCAGTTTAGTGGGGGGCTACGAGCAGTACGTC. This gives the protein CASSLVGGYEQYV.

This chain uses TRBV6-5 with TRBJ2-7; D remains ambiguous. This CDR3 is 11 amino acids long. V lost 8 bases and J lost 2, with 7 bases in between. The germline CDR1 and CDR2 sequences are MNHEY and SVGAGI. CDR3: CASGRTYEQYF. For the CDR3, the DNA is TGTGCCAGCGGACGCACCTACGAGCAGTACTTC.

This clonotype has only a few counts. The rearrangement links TRBV20-1 to TRBJ2-1, with D tentatively TRBD2 (7 bases). CDR3 length: 14 residues. Germline V gene data show CDR1 as DFQATT and CDR2 as SNEGSKA (reference sequence). The V gene lost 4 bases and the J gene lost 7 bases, with 17 bases spanning the gap. The CDR3 protein is CSAISGGAWNEQFF. CDR3 nucleotide sequence: TGCAGTGCTATCTCTGGGGGGGCTTGGAATGAGCAGTTCTTC.

The chain carries TRBV12-3 or TRBV12-4 and TRBJ1-1, with D unresolved. V was clipped by 7 bases and J by 5 bases, with 11 bases between them. This CDR3 is built from 12 residues. Here the CDR3 reads CASTNPSTEAFF. The CDR3 coding sequence is TGTGCCAGCACCAACCCTTCGACTGAAGCTTTCTTT.

This clonotype was detected a few times. The chain recombines TRBV5-1 with TRBJ2-6; weak D call: TRBD2 (5 bases). This CDR3 is 17 amino acids long. Trimming took off 2 bases at V and 1 base at J, with 13 bases between the two ends. Germline values: CDR1 SGHRS, CDR2 YFSETQ. CDR3 sequence reads: CASSFSSSTSGANVLTF. The DNA of the CDR3 is TGCGCCAGCAGCTTCTCTAGCTCCACGTCTGGGGCCAACGTCCTGACTTTC.

At least ten counts were recorded for this clonotype. This rearrangement joins TRBV12-3 or TRBV12-4 to TRBJ2-7; D gene unclear. Between the trimmed V and J ends, which lost 8 bases and 0 bases, there was a span of 8 bases. CDR3 size: 12 residues. The CDR3 loop is CASASRSYEQYF. In DNA form, the CDR3 reads TGTGCCAGCGCGTCCCGCTCCTACGAGCAGTACTTC.

The sample holds many counts of this clonotype. The chain combines TRBV4-3 with TRBJ1-6; D unresolved. Deletions cut 0 bases from V and 10 bases from J, with 10 bases between. The germline CDR1 and CDR2 sequences are LGHNA and YSLEER. CDR3 length: 14 amino acids. The CDR3 DNA follows: TGCGCCAGCAGCCAAGACGGGTCTAGGTCACCCCTCCACTTT. Protein product: CASSQDGSRSPLHF.

This clonotype was found a few times. The rearrangement links TRBV20-1 to TRBJ2-1, with 7 bases fitting TRBD2. Germline V gives CDR1 DFQATT, CDR2 SNEGSKA (reference sequence). This CDR3 is built from 15 residues. Unmatched junction bases numbered 16, after V lost 6 bases and J lost 8 bases. The CDR3 DNA reads as TGCAGTGCCGTAAGTGGCGGGAGCTTTGGTGATGAGCAGTTCTTC. This encodes CSAVSGGSFGDEQFF.

This clonotype was seen more than once but under ten times. The gene calls are TRBV11-2 and TRBJ2-3; TRBD1 matches at 7 bases. The V gene's germline CDR1 is SGHAT and CDR2 FQNNGV. This CDR3 comprises 15 residues. The J segment lost 0 bases and the V segment lost 5 bases, leaving 5 bases of the junction unmatched. The CDR3 nucleotides read TGTGCCAGCAGCCCCGACAGGGCCAGCACAGATACGCAGTATTTT. Translated, it gives CASSPDRASTDTQYF.

This clonotype showed up just a few times. This chain links TRBV19 with TRBJ1-1; D is undetermined. The V gene lost 6 bases and the J gene lost 0 bases, with 14 bases spanning the gap. Germline V CDR1 and CDR2: LNHDA, SQIVND (reference sequence). This CDR3 is 15 amino acids long. The CDR3 region has the DNA TGTGCCAGTAGCCCTCGGGAAGGGTTGAACACTGAAGCTTTCTTT. Its protein is CASSPREGLNTEAFF.

This chain connects TRBV28 to TRBJ2-1; TRBD2 agrees at 10 bases. V shed 8 bases, J shed 3 bases, and the junction held 10 bases outside the gene matches. This CDR3 spans 16 amino acids. Germline CDR1 MDHEN, CDR2 SYDVKM. CDR3 sequence: CASLPGLAGDYNEQFF. In DNA form, the CDR3 reads TGTGCCAGCCTACCGGGGCTAGCGGGGGACTACAATGAGCAGTTCTTC.

This clonotype appeared many times. This chain uses TRBV20-1 with TRBJ2-7, with 12 bases identical to TRBD2. Germline lookup yields CDR1 DFQATT and CDR2 SNEGSKA (reference sequence). The junction had 8 bases not matched to a gene; V was cut back by 1 base and J by 4 bases. This CDR3 has 16 amino acids. The CDR3 region has the DNA TGCAGTGCTAGAGCCACCCTAGCGGGAGGGAGATACGAGCAGTACTTC. It codes for CSARATLAGGRYEQYF.

This clonotype came up a few times. The V gene is TRBV7-2, the J gene TRBJ1-2; TRBD1 agrees at 9 bases. V lost 5 bases to trimming and J lost 0 bases; unmatched junction nucleotides: 7. The length of the CDR3 is 16 residues. From germline, CDR1 is SGHTA and CDR2 FQGNSA. The CDR3 sequence is CASSPQTGGANYGYTF. Here the CDR3 DNA reads TGTGCCAGCAGCCCACAGACAGGGGGTGCTAACTATGGCTACACCTTC.

This clonotype was seen more than once but under ten times. This chain connects TRBV7-9 to TRBJ1-3; no reliable D call. CDR3 length equals 15 residues. Germline CDR1 and CDR2: SEHNR and FQNEAQ (reference sequence). V shed 3 bases and J shed 8 bases, with 17 bases lying between them. CDR3 DNA: TGTGCCAGCAGCTTCGGACCTAACGGATGGGACACCATATATTTT. It encodes CASSFGPNGWDTIYF. Full variable domain (remainder filled in from reference TRBV7-9 and TRBJ1-3): DTGVSQNPRHKITKRGQNVTFRCDPISEHNRLYWYRQTLGQGPEFLTYFQNEAQLEKSRLLSDRFSAERPKGSFSTLEIQRTEQGDSAMYLCASSFGPNGWDTIYFGEGSWLTVV.

The sample holds many counts of this clonotype. The chain links TRBV4-3 to TRBJ2-7, with D perhaps given as TRBD1 or TRBD2 (6 bases each). V lost 4 bases to trimming and J lost 4 bases, with 20 bases between them. Looked up from germline, CDR1 is LGHNA and CDR2 is YSLEER. The CDR3 extends over 16 amino acids. As DNA, the CDR3 is TGCGCCAGCAGCCTGGTTTGGGGGGCCGTCCTGTACGAGCAGTACTTC. This sequence encodes CASSLVWGAVLYEQYF.

This clonotype was counted a few times. The chain uses TRBV20-1 and TRBJ2-1; 13 positions match TRBD2. Per germline, CDR1 DFQATT and CDR2 SNEGSKA (reference sequence). The CDR3 sequence is 14 residues long. The junction had 3 bases not matched to a gene; V was cut back by 4 bases and J by 6 bases. This chain's CDR3 is CSAKTSGGSNEQFF. CDR3 in DNA: TGCAGTGCTAAGACTAGCGGGGGGAGCAATGAGCAGTTCTTC.

This clonotype has more than one count but fewer than ten. The V and J genes are TRBV19 and TRBJ2-3; D not resolved. There are 16 residues in the CDR3. Trimming removed 9 bases at V and 1 base at J, with 20 bases between. Germline CDR1 and CDR2: LNHDA and SQIVND (reference sequence). As DNA, the CDR3 is TGTGCCAGCGGCCTCCTTAATCTAGACGGCACAGATACGCAGTATTTT. It codes for CASGLLNLDGTDTQYF.

The V and J genes are TRBV20-1 and TRBJ2-1; the D gene is possibly TRBD2 (5 bases). V was shortened by 0 bases and J by 5 bases, with 17 bases between the two germline ends. The CDR3 loop spans 16 amino acids. CDR1 and CDR2 (germline): DFQATT, SNEGSKA (reference sequence). The CDR3 nucleotides are TGCAGTGCTAGAGATATAGGAGCGGAGCGGAACAATGAGCAGTTCTTC. Translated, it gives CSARDIGAERNNEQFF.

The chain carries TRBV6-1 and TRBJ2-7; TRBD2 matches 13 bases. CDR3 length: 14 residues. V was pared by 5 bases and J by 8 bases, with 6 bases of the junction left unmatched. CDR1 is MNHNS and CDR2 is SASEGT in the germline V gene. The CDR3 reads CASSLGLAGAQQYF. CDR3 sequence (DNA): TGTGCCAGCAGTCTCGGACTAGCGGGAGCACAGCAGTACTTC.

This chain joins TRBV4-2 and TRBJ1-4, with a possible D match to TRBD1 (6 bases). Trimming took off 5 bases at V and 0 bases at J, with 10 bases between the two ends. The CDR3 has 15 residues. CDR1 is LGHNA, CDR2 YNFKEQ, per germline. DNA for the CDR3: TGTGCCAGCAGCGCCTCAGGGGCAACTAATGAAAAACTGTTTTTT. Translation: CASSASGATNEKLFF.